This is a list of T cell receptor beta chains from one sample in a study of cytomegalovirus exposure and HLA in healthy donors. Libraries were prepared by immunoSEQ multiplex PCR; TCRdb keeps only in-frame clonotypes and omits some of them. Of tens of thousands of clones in the sample, 10% were seen once. The sequenced sample was PBMCs. These receptors all stem from a man aged 55 to 70 in good health and CMV-seropositive. Both conserved end residues are part of each CDR3. The D gene is left open where the match is weak. The size entry is marked missing in some rows and otherwise reads once, few, many or a size class.

d_call j_call v_call clone_size cdr3_nt cdr3_aa
. TRBJ2-2 TRBV28 few TGTGCCAGCAGTTCGCAGGGGATCACCGGGGAGCTGTTTTTT CASSSQGITGELFF
TRBD2 TRBJ2-1 TRBV2 few TGTGCCAGCACGGCGGGAGTGCACAATGAGCAGTTCTTC CASTAGVHNEQFF
. TRBJ1-6 TRBV28 few TGTGCCAGCAGTTTTCACAGTGATTCACCCCTCCACTTT CASSFHSDSPLHF
. TRBJ2-5 TRBV19 . TGTGCCAGTAGTATAGAAGCGGGACACACGCAAGAGACCCAGTACTTC CASSIEAGHTQETQYF
. TRBJ2-3 TRBV28 few TGTGCCAGCAGCACAACAGGATTTCGGGATACGCAGTATTTT CASSTTGFRDTQYF
TRBD2 TRBJ2-3 TRBV5-6 . TGTGCCAGCAGCGCGGGACTAGCGACAGATACGCAGTATTTT CASSAGLATDTQYF
. TRBJ2-2 TRBV19 . TGTGCCAGTAGTATATGGCCCGGGGAGCTGTTTTTT CASSIWPGELFF
TRBD1 TRBJ1-6 TRBV19 . TGTGCCAGTAGTTACCGGGACAGGGACAATTCACCCCTCCACTTT CASSYRDRDNSPLHF
. TRBJ2-5 TRBV2 few TGTGCCAGCATGGGGGGAGAGACCCAGTACTTC CASMGGETQYF
. TRBJ2-7 TRBV5-4 few TGTGCCAGCAGCTATGACAGGTACGAGCAGTACTTC CASSYDRYEQYF
TRBD2 TRBJ2-7 TRBV6-1 . TGTGCCAGCAGCCGGGATGAAGCGGGGGGCTACGAGCAGTACTTC CASSRDEAGGYEQYF
. TRBJ1-1 TRBV5-1 . TGCGCCAGCAGCTTGGGAGGGGGTGGGACTGAAGCTTTCTTT CASSLGGGGTEAFF
TRBD1 TRBJ1-2 TRBV5-1 few TGCGCCAGCAGCCGGACCCCGACAGGGAAAGACTATGGCTACACCTTC CASSRTPTGKDYGYTF
. TRBJ1-1 TRBV19 . TGTGCCAGTAGTAGTGGGGCCACTGAAGCTTTCTTT CASSSGATEAFF
. TRBJ2-2 TRBV28 few TGTGCCAGCACGACAGTGAATGGCGGGGAGCTGTTTTTT CASTTVNGGELFF
TRBD2 TRBJ2-7 TRBV28 few TGTGCCAGCAGTTTCCCGGACGGGGAGGGAATAGCAGGCGAGCAGTACTTC CASSFPDGEGIAGEQYF
. TRBJ1-1 TRBV18 . TGTGCCAGCTCACCACGGACAGCTATGAACACTGAAGCTTTCTTT CASSPRTAMNTEAFF
TRBD1 TRBJ2-7 TRBV9 few TGTGCCAGCAGCCAGGGACAGGGAGATAACGAGCAGTACTTC CASSQGQGDNEQYF
. TRBJ2-1 TRBV27 . TGTGCCAGCAGTTACTTCAGGGGATCGGGGAATGAGCAGTTCTTC CASSYFRGSGNEQFF
. TRBJ2-5 TRBV7-3 few TGTGCCAGCAGCCCGGGGGCAGGGGGTGTTGAGACCCAGTACTTC CASSPGAGGVETQYF
TRBD1 TRBJ1-1 TRBV6-4 . TGTGCCAGCAGACCTTCGGACAGGGGGGGGAACACTGAAGCTTTCTTT CASRPSDRGGNTEAFF
. TRBJ1-1 TRBV4-1 . TGCGCCAGCAGCCCGAGACAGTTAATCATGAACACTGAAGCTTTCTTT CASSPRQLIMNTEAFF
TRBD2 TRBJ2-1 TRBV28 . TGTGCCAGCAGTTTATTCGAGGGAGGGCCCTACAATGAGCAGTTCTTC CASSLFEGGPYNEQFF
TRBD2 TRBJ2-1 TRBV4-1 . TGCGCCAGCAGCCAGGCCGGGACTAGCGCCAACAATGAGCAGTTCTTC CASSQAGTSANNEQFF
. TRBJ2-3 TRBV19 large TGTGCCAGTAGTAGGACAGAAGTATATAGCACAGATACGCAGTATTTT CASSRTEVYSTDTQYF
. TRBJ1-4 TRBV29-1 few TGCAGTGTGAGGGAAGGCGAAAAACTGTTTTTT CSVREGEKLFF
. TRBJ1-3 TRBV25-1 few TGTGCCAGCAGTGTCAGTGCCGGAAACACCATATATTTT CASSVSAGNTIYF
TRBD2 TRBJ2-5 TRBV5-6 . TGTGCCAGCAGGGCGGGGGGGGAGACCCAGTACTTC CASRAGGETQYF
. TRBJ1-5 TRBV2 few TGTGCCAGCAGTCCGGGGTGGAATCAGCCCCAGCATTTT CASSPGWNQPQHF
. TRBJ1-4 TRBV7-2 few TGTGCCAGCAGCTTAGACAGACCACTCGTTGCAACTAATGAAAAACTGTTTTTT CASSLDRPLVATNEKLFF
TRBD1 TRBJ1-1 TRBV29-1 . TGCAGCGTAAGTTGGACAGGGGGCGAAGCTTTCTTT CSVSWTGGEAFF
. TRBJ1-1 TRBV5-1 . TGCGCCAGCAGCCCCTGGGGGGGGGCGGACACTGAAGCTTTCTTT CASSPWGGADTEAFF
. TRBJ1-5 TRBV6-1 . TGTGCCAGCATCCCAACGGGGAACAATCAGCCCCAGCATTTT CASIPTGNNQPQHF
TRBD1 TRBJ2-1 TRBV2 . TGTGCCAGCAGGCCGGGACAGGGAATCGATGAGCAGTTCTTC CASRPGQGIDEQFF
. TRBJ1-1 TRBV7-9 . TGTGCCAGCAGCTTTTCTATCAGGGAGAACACTGAAGCTTTCTTT CASSFSIRENTEAFF
TRBD2 TRBJ2-3 TRBV10-1 few TGCGCCAGCAGTGAGTTGGGAGGGAGCACAGATACGCAGTATTTT CASSELGGSTDTQYF
. TRBJ1-6 TRBV6-5 . TGTGCCAGCAGTTACGGGGAAGGGGAAACACCCCTCCACTTT CASSYGEGETPLHF
TRBD2 TRBJ2-1 TRBV7-9 . TGTGCCAGCAGCGCCCGACTAGCGGGAGGGCCAGGCAATGAGCAGTTCTTC CASSARLAGGPGNEQFF
. TRBJ1-5 TRBV28 . TGTGCCAGCAGTCCGCGGAGCAATCAGCCCCAGCATTTT CASSPRSNQPQHF
. TRBJ2-7 TRBV7-2 few TGTGCCAGCAGCTTAGGTAGTAACTACGAGCAGTACTTC CASSLGSNYEQYF
. TRBJ2-2 TRBV7-2 few TGTGCCAGCAGCTTAGCAGTAGTAGCTGGGGAGCTGTTTTTT CASSLAVVAGELFF
. TRBJ2-2 TRBV19 . TGTGCCAGTAGTATCGGGGTGGAGCCGAACACCGGGGAGCTGTTTTTT CASSIGVEPNTGELFF
. TRBJ2-6 TRBV19 . TGTGCCAGTAGTATTTCGGCTAGCAGCTCTGGGGCCAACGTCCTGACTTTC CASSISASSSGANVLTF
TRBD2 TRBJ2-1 TRBV18 . TGTGCCAGCTCACCCTCCGGCGGGGGGGTCAACAATGAGCAGTTCTTC CASSPSGGGVNNEQFF
TRBD1 TRBJ1-1 TRBV5-5 . TGTGCCAGCAGCTTAACCGGGACAGGGGTATCTACTGAAGCTTTCTTT CASSLTGTGVSTEAFF
TRBD1 TRBJ2-1 TRBV9 few TGTGCCAGCAGCGGGACAGGGAACTCCTACAATGAGCAGTTCTTC CASSGTGNSYNEQFF
. TRBJ2-3 TRBV5-1 . TGCGCCAGCAGCTTGGGTTCGGTCGGGGGCACAGATACGCAGTATTTT CASSLGSVGGTDTQYF
. TRBJ1-2 TRBV6-5 few TGTGCCAGCAGTTACGGCCTTGAAAACTATGGCTACACCTTC CASSYGLENYGYTF
. TRBJ2-5 TRBV15 . TGTGCCACCAGCAGAGTCGGGGGACAGAGGTACCAAGAGACCCAGTACTTC CATSRVGGQRYQETQYF
TRBD1 TRBJ2-7 TRBV6-6 . TGTGCCAGCAGTTACCTGGACAGGGTCCACGAGCAGTACTTC CASSYLDRVHEQYF
. TRBJ2-3 TRBV14 . TGTGCCAGCAGCCGATTGGGTCTAGCGTTCACAGATACGCAGTATTTT CASSRLGLAFTDTQYF
TRBD2 TRBJ2-3 TRBV11-3 few TGTGCCAGCAGCCAGGGGACTAGCGGGAGATCAGATACGCAGTATTTT CASSQGTSGRSDTQYF
. TRBJ2-2 TRBV19 . TGTGCCAGTAGTACAGGGAATGCTAACACCGGGGAGCTGTTTTTT CASSTGNANTGELFF
. TRBJ2-2 TRBV6-5 few TGTGCCAGCAGTTACGAATGGGGGGACACCGGGGAGCTGTTTTTT CASSYEWGDTGELFF
TRBD1 TRBJ2-1 TRBV7-2 . TGTGCCAGCAGCTTGGGGACAGGGCCCTACAATGAGCAGTTCTTC CASSLGTGPYNEQFF
. TRBJ2-1 TRBV6-1 few TGTGCCAGCAGTTCCTCCGGACAGAATGAGCAGTTCTTC CASSSSGQNEQFF
TRBD1 TRBJ1-1 TRBV7-9 few TGTGCCAGCAGCCTCCAGGGACAGTCGAACACTGAAGCTTTCTTT CASSLQGQSNTEAFF
. TRBJ2-2 TRBV5-4 few TGTGCCAGCAGCTTGGCGGTGGGGGGGCATAGCACCGGGGAGCTGTTTTTT CASSLAVGGHSTGELFF
. TRBJ1-1 TRBV6-6 few TGTGCCAGCACAAAGGAAGGCATTCCAGGTAGCACTGAAGCTTTCTTT CASTKEGIPGSTEAFF